The 25 T cell receptor beta chains below come from one sample, sequenced in a study of blood T cell repertoires in COVID-19. Generated by immunoSEQ multiplex PCR, the TCRdb table keeps only in-frame clones and is missing some. Altogether fewer than 450,000 clones are present, 88% being singletons, with the ten largest covering roughly 1.2%. Sample: PBMCs or T cells enriched from blood (not recorded which). The source of these receptors is a woman younger than 30 who had recovered from COVID-19.

The chain uses TRBV6-4 and TRBJ2-5; 8 nucleotides align to TRBD2. This CDR3 is 17 amino acids long. J gave up 3 bases and V 4 bases, and 13 bases lay outside the gene matches. The V gene's germline CDR1 is MRHNA and CDR2 SNTAGT. The CDR3 nucleotides are TGTGCCAGCAGTGTAAACTCGTGCGGGAGGTCAGAAGAGACCCAGTACTTC. This translates into CASSVNSCGRSEETQYF.

The chain employs TRBV11-2 and TRBJ2-3, with unresolved D. CDR3 length: 16 residues. The V gene's germline CDR1 is SGHAT and CDR2 FQNNGV. Between the trimmed V and J ends, which lost 0 bases and 2 bases, there was a span of 12 bases. The CDR3 protein is CASSLDGVGVTDTQYF. CDR3 sequence (DNA): TGTGCCAGCAGCTTAGACGGCGTTGGAGTCACAGATACGCAGTATTTT.

Here the CDR3 DNA reads TGTGCCAGCAGTGGACAGGGCGGGGATCAGCCCCAGCATTTT. The encoded protein is CASSGQGGDQPQHF. The chain employs TRBV25-1 and TRBJ1-5, with TRBD1 matching over 7 bases. This CDR3 spans 14 amino acids. Per the germline V gene, CDR1 is MGHDK and CDR2 is SYGVNS. V was clipped by 4 bases and J by 5 bases; unmatched bases: 5.

This sequence joins TRBV29-1 and TRBJ1-1; TRBD1 agrees at 9 bases. Trimming removed 6 bases from V and 1 base from J; junction bases left unmatched: 6. This CDR3 contains 14 residues. Germline V gene lookup returns CDR1 SQVTM and CDR2 ANQGSEA. The CDR3 here is CSVTAGQGNTEAFF. The CDR3 DNA is TGCAGCGTAACAGCGGGACAGGGGAACACTGAAGCTTTCTTT.

This chain uses TRBV29-1 with TRBJ1-5; D is unclear. The CDR3 has 13 residues. V shed 7 bases and J shed 2 bases, with 12 bases lying between them. Germline-derived CDR1 and CDR2 are SQVTM and ANQGSEA. The CDR3 nucleotides read TGCAGCGCTCAGGACGGGGGCAATCAGCCCCAGCATTTT. Protein sequence: CSAQDGGNQPQHF.

DNA of the CDR3: TGCAGCGTTCCGGGACAGGAGGGTCGCGGCTATGGCTACACCTTC. Its protein product is CSVPGQEGRGYGYTF. The rearrangement links TRBV29-1 to TRBJ1-2; TRBD1 matches at 8 bases. J lost 4 bases, V lost 5 bases, and 12 bases had no gene match. Germline lookup yields CDR1 SQVTM and CDR2 ANQGSEA. The CDR3 has 15 residues.

The chain links TRBV2 to TRBJ1-1; 9 bases align to TRBD1. From germline, CDR1 is SNHLY and CDR2 FYNNEI. The CDR3 is 14 amino acids. The V gene end was trimmed by 7 bases and the J gene end by 4 bases; junction bases not matched to a gene: 7. This CDR3 reads CASTPGQGITEAFF. The CDR3 DNA follows: TGTGCCAGCACCCCGGGACAGGGAATCACTGAAGCTTTCTTT.

The chain employs TRBV11-2 and TRBJ1-1, with D possibly matching TRBD1 (6 bases). CDR3 length: 18 amino acids. Germline CDR1 and CDR2: SGHAT and FQNNGV. Deletions cut 4 bases from V and 4 bases from J, with 25 bases between. DNA for the CDR3: TGTGCCAGCAGCTCAGATCGAGTTGGGGACACCCTTTTCACTGAAGCTTTCTTT. It is translated as CASSSDRVGDTLFTEAFF.

V is TRBV10-3 and J is TRBJ1-1; maybe TRBD1 (5 bases). The CDR3 runs 13 residues. Trimming took off 4 bases at V and 4 bases at J, with 10 bases between the two ends. CDR1 and CDR2 from the germline V gene are ENHRY and SYGVKD. The CDR3 DNA sequence: TGTGCCATCAGTGCGGGGGACGGCACTGAAGCTTTCTTT. Protein product: CAISAGDGTEAFF.

V usage is TRBV10-3 and J usage is TRBJ2-3; 10 bases are a match to TRBD2. This CDR3 is 18 amino acids long. Germline CDR1 ENHRY, CDR2 SYGVKD. The V segment lost 1 base and the J segment 2 bases; nucleotides outside the gene matches: 9. CDR3 sequence: CAISELGVAGGYTDTQYF. The DNA of the CDR3 is TGTGCCATCAGTGAGTTGGGTGTAGCGGGGGGATACACAGATACGCAGTATTTT.

This clone was counted a single time. The chain links TRBV19 to TRBJ2-6; the D is unclear. From germline, CDR1 is LNHDA and CDR2 SQIVND (reference sequence). V was shortened by 7 bases and J by 0 bases, with 4 bases between the two germline ends. The CDR3 is 13 residues long. The CDR3 DNA is TGTGCCAGTACCATCTCTGGGGCCAACGTCCTGACTTTC. This sequence encodes CASTISGANVLTF.

The V gene is TRBV7-2, the J gene TRBJ1-3; 7 bases fit TRBD1. Germline V gene data show CDR1 as SGHTA and CDR2 as FQGNSA. This CDR3 is 18 amino acids long. V dropped 0 bases and J dropped 5; count of bases not matched to a gene: 13. The CDR3 loop reads CASSLALSDRDKRNTIYF. As DNA, the CDR3 is TGTGCCAGCAGCTTAGCCCTCTCCGACAGGGACAAAAGAAACACCATATATTTT. Using reference TRBV7-2 and TRBJ1-3 for the parts outside the CDR3, the full variable domain is GAGVSQSPSNKVTEKGKDVELRCDPISGHTALYWYRQSLGQGLEFLIYFQGNSAPDKSGLPSDRFSAERTGGSVSTLTIQRTQQEDSAVYLCASSLALSDRDKRNTIYFGEGSWLTVV.

CDR3 protein: CASSPRQGDSYNEQFF. The DNA for the CDR3 is TGTGCCAGCAGCCCGCGACAGGGGGATTCCTACAATGAGCAGTTCTTC. The J gene is TRBJ2-1, the V gene TRBV7-3; 9 bases align to TRBD1. The CDR3 has 16 amino acids. Germline V lookup: CDR1 SGHTA, CDR2 FQGTGA. Germline trimming cut 5 bases from V and 1 base from J; bases unmatched to any gene: 6.

V gene TRBV11-2 combines with J gene TRBJ1-1, with D possibly TRBD1 on 6 matching bases. V lost 4 bases, J lost 2 bases, and 14 bases lay in between. CDR3 length: 15 amino acids. Per the germline V gene, CDR1 is SGHAT and CDR2 is FQNNGV. The CDR3 bases are TGTGCCAGCAGCTCGCGACAGGTCGTAAACACTGAAGCTTTCTTT. Translation gives CASSSRQVVNTEAFF. The full variable domain, its missing parts supplied by reference TRBV11-2 and TRBJ1-1, is EAGVAQSPRYKIIEKRQSVAFWCNPISGHATLYWYQQILGQGPKLLIQFQNNGVVDDSQLPKDRFSAERLKGVDSTLKIQPAKLEDSAVYLCASSSRQVVNTEAFFGQGTRLTVV.

J is TRBJ1-2 and V is TRBV25-1; 12 nucleotides line up with TRBD1. V lost 3 bases, J lost 5 bases, and 7 bases stayed unmatched. The germline V gene has CDR1 MGHDK and CDR2 SYGVNS. This CDR3 has 16 residues. Written as DNA, the CDR3 is TGTGCCAGCAGTGACCTAAAGGGACAGGGGGCTTATGGCTACACCTTC. Amino acids: CASSDLKGQGAYGYTF.

The chain is built from TRBV19 and TRBJ1-1, with D possibly matching TRBD1 (5 bases). The germline V gene has CDR1 LNHDA and CDR2 SQIVND (reference sequence). V was trimmed by 7 bases and J by 3 bases, leaving 15 bases between them. The CDR3 totals 14 residues. The CDR3 loop is CASNAREGDTEAFF. The CDR3 nucleotides read TGTGCCAGTAACGCCAGGGAAGGAGACACTGAAGCTTTCTTT. The whole variable domain, remainder taken from reference TRBV19 and TRBJ1-1, is DGGITQSPKYLFRKEGQNVTLSCEQNLNHDAMYWYRQDPGQGLRLIYYSQIVNDFQKGDIAEGYSVSREKKESFPLTVTSAQKNPTAFYLCASNAREGDTEAFFGQGTRLTVV.

This chain connects TRBV27 to TRBJ1-1; perhaps TRBD1 as D (5 bases). V was cut by 4 bases and J by 0 bases, with 9 bases left in between. The CDR3 is 14 residues long. Germline V gives CDR1 MNHEY, CDR2 SMNVEV (reference sequence). The CDR3 loop is CASSSMTVNTEAFF. The CDR3 region has the DNA TGTGCCAGCAGTTCCATGACAGTGAACACTGAAGCTTTCTTT.

The chain employs TRBV4-1 and TRBJ1-1, with D possibly TRBD1 on 6 matching bases. Trimming took 0 bases from V and 9 from J, leaving 8 bases between them. Germline CDR1 and CDR2: MGHRA and YSYEKL. The CDR3 spans 12 residues. The CDR3 spells CASSQDGGQAFF. In DNA form, the CDR3 reads TGCGCCAGCAGCCAAGATGGGGGCCAAGCTTTCTTT.

The genes are TRBV2 and TRBJ1-5; 8 bases line up with TRBD1. The CDR3 consists of 14 residues. V lost 6 bases to trimming and J lost 7 bases; unmatched junction nucleotides: 8. Germline CDR1 and CDR2: SNHLY and FYNNEI. The CDR3 DNA follows: TGTGCCAGCAGCCGGACAGGGTCAGGCCAGCCCCAGCATTTT. Translation gives CASSRTGSGQPQHF.

The chain employs TRBV2 and TRBJ2-7; TRBD1 matches 10 bases. CDR3 length: 15 amino acids. Losses at the gene ends were 7 bases for V and 0 bases for J; bases not matched to a gene: 6. The V gene's germline CDR1 is SNHLY and CDR2 FYNNEI. The CDR3 coding sequence is TGTGCCAGCATGTCGGACAGGGGGGTCTCCTACGAGCAGTACTTC. Its protein product is CASMSDRGVSYEQYF. The whole variable domain, filled in from reference TRBV2 and TRBJ2-7, reads EPEVTQTPSHQVTQMGQEVILRCVPISNHLYFYWYRQILGQKVEFLVSFYNNEISEKSEIFDDQFSVERPDGSNFTLKIRSTKLEDSAMYFCASMSDRGVSYEQYFGPGTRLTVT.

The CDR3: CASSESPDRGLANQPQHF. The CDR3 nucleotides are TGCGCCAGCAGTGAGTCCCCGGACAGGGGGCTGGCCAATCAGCCCCAGCATTTT. The gene calls are TRBV10-1 and TRBJ1-5; TRBD1 agrees at 11 bases. Germline lookup yields CDR1 WNHNN and CDR2 SYGVQD (reference sequence). This CDR3 is 18 amino acids long. The V segment lost 0 bases and the J segment 3 bases; nucleotides outside the gene matches: 7.

This clone was observed a handful of times. The CDR3 DNA follows: TGTGCCAGCAGGAACAACGGGGGTTCCTACGAGCAGTACTTC. Protein: CASRNNGGSYEQYF. This sequence joins TRBV28 and TRBJ2-7, with D perhaps matching TRBD2 (6 bases). CDR3 length: 14 residues. Trimming removed 6 bases from V and 1 base from J, with 13 bases in between. Germline assignment: CDR1 MDHEN and CDR2 SYDVKM.

V and J are TRBV6-2 or TRBV6-3 and TRBJ2-5, with D possibly being TRBD1 (5 bases). The CDR3 is 15 amino acids. From germline, CDR1 is MNHEY and CDR2 SVGEGT. Trimming took off 5 bases at V and 2 bases at J, with 15 bases between the two ends. CDR3 sequence: CASSSVGLGQETQYF. CDR3 in DNA: TGTGCCAGCAGTAGTGTGGGGCTGGGGCAAGAGACCCAGTACTTC.

In DNA form, the CDR3 reads TGTGCCAGCAGCTTAGGCTTGGGAGCGGGGATCACAGATACGCAGTATTTT. Its translation is CASSLGLGAGITDTQYF. The chain has TRBV7-2 and TRBJ2-3; 7 bases agree with TRBD2. Germline CDR1 and CDR2: SGHTA and FQGNSA. CDR3 length: 17 residues. The ends lost 1 base at V and 2 bases at J; junction bases unmatched: 9. Full variable domain (missing parts from reference TRBV7-2 and TRBJ2-3): GAGVSQSPSNKVTEKGKDVELRCDPISGHTALYWYRQSLGQGLEFLIYFQGNSAPDKSGLPSDRFSAERTGGSVSTLTIQRTQQEDSAVYLCASSLGLGAGITDTQYFGPGTRLTVL.

The chain couples TRBV28 to TRBJ1-5; TRBD1 is a possible D gene (6 bases). V was clipped by 4 bases and J by 0 bases, with 13 bases between them. Germline CDR1 and CDR2: MDHEN and SYDVKM. This CDR3 is built from 16 residues. The CDR3 region is CASSSKQGFSNQPQHF. DNA for the CDR3: TGTGCCAGCAGTTCAAAACAGGGATTTAGCAATCAGCCCCAGCATTTT.